This T cell receptor (beta chain) was found in a study of blood T cells in healthy people across ages. As regards this clonotype: Its antigen is undetermined.

V lost 7 bases to trimming and J lost 3 bases; unmatched junction nucleotides: 9. In germline, CDR1 is SQVTM, CDR2 ANQGSEA. There are 14 residues in the CDR3. Study results and caveats: Naive T cell percentage strongly correlated with TCR beta diversity.

Through a sample-barcoded 5' primer and a J-beta primer mix, a second PCR was run for about 6 to 12 cycles. TCRdb re-analysed the 5' RACE reads in MiXCR, keeping a single row per CDR3 protein. The data show hundreds of thousands of distinct CDR3 sequences, with about 52% seen just once and around 32% held by the top ten. Sequenced material: blood. The V gene is TRBV29-1, the J gene TRBJ2-1; 7 positions agree with TRBD1. This TCR derives from a woman aged 55-75 years in good health. The CDR3 nucleotides read TGCAGCGCCTCATTGGACAGGAACTACAATGAGCAGTTCTTC. Its protein is CSASLDRNYNEQFF.